These T cell receptor beta chains were read from a single sample in a study of radiation and T cells in renal cell carcinoma. Here immunoSEQ multiplex PCR was the method, and the copy in TCRdb shows in-frame clones only, minus some. The sample has 16,000 or so clones; approximately 51% are singletons. Sequencing was performed on tumor tissue, taken from a patient whose treatment included radiotherapy and nephrectomy. The receptors here all came from a woman aged 55-75 years with renal cell carcinoma. CDR3s include the opening cysteine and the closing phenylalanine or tryptophan. The D gene is left open where the match is weak. Clone sizes are given selectively: once, few, many, or a class where the clone is expanded.

v_call	d_call	j_call	clone_size	cdr3_aa	cdr3_nt
TRBV27	.	TRBJ1-1	few	CASSVQMNTEAFF	TGTGCCAGCAGTGTACAGATGAACACTGAAGCTTTCTTT
TRBV30	TRBD1	TRBJ1-1	.	CAWRSRQGTEAFF	TGTGCCTGGAGGTCCAGACAGGGGACTGAAGCTTTCTTT
TRBV9	.	TRBJ1-4	many	CASSETATNEKLFF	TGTGCCAGCAGCGAGACAGCAACTAATGAAAAACTGTTTTTT
TRBV6-1	TRBD1	TRBJ2-4	.	CASRTGTIAKNIQYF	TGTGCCAGCAGGACAGGGACCATAGCCAAAAACATTCAGTACTTC
TRBV7-9	.	TRBJ1-2	.	CASSLPGQDGIYGYTF	TGTGCCAGCAGCTTGCCCGGGCAGGATGGCATCTATGGCTACACCTTC
TRBV2	.	TRBJ2-3	.	CASSVFSGSTDTQYF	TGTGCCAGCAGTGTTTTTAGCGGTAGCACAGATACGCAGTATTTT
TRBV30	.	TRBJ1-1	few	CAWAGPNTEAFF	TGTGCCTGGGCGGGTCCGAACACTGAAGCTTTCTTT
TRBV7-2	TRBD2	TRBJ2-3	few	CASSYLAGMGDTQYF	TGTGCCAGCAGCTACCTAGCGGGGATGGGAGATACGCAGTATTTT
TRBV2	TRBD1	TRBJ1-3	many	CASRKDRGPWFGNTIYF	TGTGCCAGCAGGAAAGACAGGGGTCCTTGGTTTGGAAACACCATATATTTT
TRBV5-1	.	TRBJ2-6	.	CASSPRGGGQTNVLTF	TGCGCCAGCAGCCCGCGCGGAGGGGGCCAAACTAACGTCCTGACTTTC
TRBV10-3	.	TRBJ2-7	few	CASSRDFAYEQYF	TGTGCCAGCAGTAGGGACTTTGCCTACGAGCAGTACTTC
TRBV29-1	.	TRBJ1-1	.	CSARQMTTEAFF	TGCAGCGCCCGACAGATGACCACTGAAGCTTTCTTT
TRBV5-6	TRBD1	TRBJ1-3	.	CASSPTGPGNTIYF	TGTGCCAGCAGCCCGACAGGGCCTGGAAACACCATATATTTT
TRBV19	.	TRBJ1-1	.	CASSMNTEAFF	TGTGCCAGTAGTATGAACACTGAAGCTTTCTTT
TRBV6-5	TRBD1	TRBJ1-6	.	CASSYGTGQYNSPLHF	TGTGCCAGCAGTTACGGGACAGGGCAGTATAATTCACCCCTCCACTTT
TRBV28	.	TRBJ2-5	.	CASSLTAAQETQYF	TGTGCCAGCAGTTTAACAGCTGCCCAAGAGACCCAGTACTTC
TRBV11-2	.	TRBJ2-1	.	CASSRAGTSYNEQFF	TGTGCCAGCAGCCGAGCGGGTACCTCCTACAATGAGCAGTTCTTC
TRBV7-3	TRBD1	TRBJ2-7	.	CASSLWTGEQYF	TGTGCCAGCAGCCTCTGGACAGGCGAGCAGTACTTC
TRBV5-1	.	TRBJ2-7	few	CASRGLSSYEQYF	TGCGCCAGCAGAGGTCTAAGCTCCTACGAGCAGTACTTC
TRBV11-1	TRBD1	TRBJ2-7	.	CASSSGQTYEQYF	TGTGCCAGCAGCTCGGGACAGACCTACGAGCAGTACTTC
TRBV27	.	TRBJ1-3	.	CASSTLDSSGNTIYF	TGTGCCAGCAGTACCCTGGACAGCTCTGGAAACACCATATATTTT
TRBV27	.	TRBJ1-1	few	CASSLGTLTTEAFF	TGTGCCAGCAGTTTAGGTACCCTGACCACTGAAGCTTTCTTT
TRBV28	.	TRBJ2-1	.	CASSPLGGGYNEQFF	TGTGCCAGCAGCCCATTAGGTGGGGGATACAATGAGCAGTTCTTC
TRBV2	.	TRBJ2-1	medium-sized	CASKSRGGYYNEQFF	TGTGCCAGCAAAAGTCGTGGGGGTTACTACAATGAGCAGTTCTTC
TRBV5-4	.	TRBJ2-7	.	CASSLEGSYEQYF	TGCGCCAGCAGCTTGGAGGGGTCCTACGAGCAGTACTTC
TRBV12-5	TRBD1	TRBJ1-1	.	CASGYGQGPEAFF	TGTGCTAGTGGTTATGGACAGGGCCCTGAAGCTTTCTTT
TRBV5-1	.	TRBJ2-1	.	CASSTSETNNEQFF	TGCGCCAGCAGCACATCCGAGACAAACAATGAGCAGTTCTTC
TRBV6-5	TRBD1	TRBJ1-2	.	CASSSPGQGANGYTF	TGTGCCAGCAGCTCCCCGGGACAGGGGGCAAATGGCTACACCTTC
TRBV7-9	.	TRBJ1-4	.	CASSLRDREKLFF	TGTGCCAGCAGCTTACGGGATCGGGAAAAACTGTTTTTT
TRBV9	.	TRBJ2-3	.	CASSVRDPEDTQYF	TGTGCCAGCAGCGTCCGGGACCCGGAGGATACGCAGTATTTT
TRBV21-1	.	TRBJ2-7	few	CASSKLGTSGTYEQYF	TGTGCCAGCAGCAAACTCGGGACTAGCGGAACCTACGAGCAGTACTTC
TRBV30	.	TRBJ2-1	few	CAWRSYRFRNEQFF	TGTGCCTGGAGATCCTACAGGTTCCGGAATGAGCAGTTCTTC
TRBV2	.	TRBJ2-7	.	CAISDGATGYYEQYF	TGTGCCATCAGTGATGGGGCGACGGGCTACTACGAGCAGTACTTC
TRBV7-3	.	TRBJ1-6	.	CASSSFPDAPLHF	TGTGCCAGCAGCTCCTTCCCCGACGCACCCCTCCACTTT
TRBV7-9	TRBD1	TRBJ1-2	.	CASSYAGTGGWGYTF	TGTGCCAGCAGCTACGCCGGGACAGGGGGCTGGGGCTACACCTTC
TRBV10-1	.	TRBJ1-5	many	CASSESPPGHSNQPQHF	TGCGCCAGCAGTGAGTCGCCCCCGGGACATAGCAATCAGCCCCAGCATTTT
TRBV2	TRBD1	TRBJ2-7	few	CASGGEGQGHEQYF	TGTGCCAGCGGCGGCGAAGGACAGGGCCACGAGCAGTACTTC
TRBV6-1	.	TRBJ1-2	.	CASSEQPNYGYTF	TGTGCCAGCAGTGAACAGCCCAACTATGGCTACACCTTC
TRBV6-5	.	TRBJ2-7	.	CASTTGTTRTYEQYF	TGTGCCAGCACTACAGGGACTACTCGAACCTACGAGCAGTACTTC
TRBV19	TRBD1	TRBJ1-2	.	CASSPGQGIYGYTF	TGTGCCAGTAGTCCCGGACAGGGGATCTATGGCTACACCTTC
TRBV27	TRBD1	TRBJ1-1	.	CASSFTGQTEAFF	TGTGCCAGCAGTTTTACGGGACAGACTGAAGCTTTCTTT
TRBV19	.	TRBJ1-5	few	CASSISGEGNQPQHF	TGTGCCAGTAGTATATCAGGGGAAGGCAATCAGCCCCAGCATTTT
TRBV27	.	TRBJ2-7	.	CASSTLGPMGHEQYF	TGTGCCAGCAGTACCCTCGGGCCCATGGGGCACGAGCAGTACTTC
TRBV6-5	TRBD1	TRBJ2-7	few	CASRKTGSYEQYF	TGTGCCAGCAGAAAGACAGGGTCCTACGAGCAGTACTTC
TRBV11-1	.	TRBJ2-7	medium-sized	CASSLDTGYYEQYF	TGTGCCAGCAGCCTAGACACGGGCTACTACGAGCAGTACTTC
TRBV5-1	.	TRBJ1-2	few	CASSLEGGIGYTF	TGCGCCAGCAGCTTGGAGGGGGGCATTGGCTACACCTTC
TRBV27	.	TRBJ1-2	few	CASSSTGRGFMGYGYTF	TGTGCCAGCAGTTCGACGGGGAGGGGGTTTATGGGCTATGGCTACACCTTC
TRBV6-1	.	TRBJ2-7	few	CASSENTLGQYF	TGTGCCAGCAGTGAAAACACCCTGGGGCAGTACTTC
TRBV6-5	TRBD1	TRBJ1-1	.	CASSYGTGVAEAFF	TGTGCCAGCAGTTACGGGACAGGGGTCGCTGAAGCTTTCTTT
TRBV7-2	TRBD1	TRBJ2-3	.	CASSLAGTGPDTQYF	TGTGCCAGCAGCTTGGCGGGGACAGGGCCAGATACGCAGTATTTT
TRBV14	TRBD2	TRBJ2-2	few	CASSLAGILGELFF	TGTGCCAGCAGCCTAGCGGGTATTCTCGGGGAGCTGTTTTTT
TRBV5-1	.	TRBJ2-3	.	CASSLDSDTQYF	TGCGCCAGCAGCTTGGATTCAGATACGCAGTATTTT
TRBV7-9	.	TRBJ1-5	.	CASSLMGHSNQPQHF	TGTGCCAGCAGCTTAATGGGGCATAGCAATCAGCCCCAGCATTTT